A selection of T cell receptor beta chains follows, all from one sample in a study of TIL therapy for anti-PD-1-resistant metastatic lung cancer. Assay: immunoSEQ multiplex PCR; the TCRdb copy retains only in-frame clones and omits some. Of about 26,000 clones in the sample, approximately 57% were seen once. The source material was tumor tissue, sampled at baseline. These TCRs come from a woman aged 25-85 years with non-small cell lung cancer. The CDR3 runs from the conserved cysteine through the conserved F or W. The D gene is left open where the match is weak. The size of a clone is reported for some rows only, either as once, few or many, or as a class for expanded clones.

CDR3aa | CDR3nt | v_gene | d_gene | abundance | j_gene
CASSLPSRGRSADTQYF | TGTGCCAGCAGCTTGCCTTCTAGGGGAAGATCGGCAGATACGCAGTATTTT | TRBV5-4 | - | medium-sized | TRBJ2-3
CAWSVRGDGYTF | TGTGCCTGGAGTGTACGGGGGGATGGCTACACCTTC | TRBV30 | - | - | TRBJ1-2
CASSFGTGRGYGYTF | TGTGCCAGCAGCTTCGGGACAGGGCGGGGGTATGGCTACACCTTC | TRBV5-6 | TRBD1 | large | TRBJ1-2
CASSRGSSGTTYEQYF | TGCGCCAGCAGCCGAGGATCTAGCGGGACTACCTACGAGCAGTACTTC | TRBV5-1 | TRBD2 | - | TRBJ2-7
CASSFSSGTVVTEQYF | TGTGCCAGCAGCTTCTCATCCGGGACAGTGGTTACCGAGCAGTACTTC | TRBV28 | TRBD1 | - | TRBJ2-7
CSAIDLLYEQYF | TGCAGCGCCATCGACCTCCTCTACGAGCAGTACTTC | TRBV29-1 | - | - | TRBJ2-7
CASQTDSTLYF | TGTGCCAGCCAAACCGACAGCACCCTATATTTT | TRBV7-9 | - | - | TRBJ1-3
CASSPRDRGAYSNQPQHF | TGTGCCAGTAGCCCCCGGGACAGGGGGGCTTATAGCAATCAGCCCCAGCATTTT | TRBV19 | TRBD1 | - | TRBJ1-5
CASSGTTGGYTF | TGTGCCAGCAGTGGTACTACTGGGGGCTACACCTTC | TRBV6-5 | - | - | TRBJ1-2
CASSYWGRAAGELFF | TGTGCCAGCAGTTATTGGGGGAGAGCCGCCGGGGAGCTGTTTTTT | TRBV6-6 | - | - | TRBJ2-2
CASGAGSYEQYF | TGTGCCAGCGGGGCGGGGTCCTACGAGCAGTACTTC | TRBV19 | - | few | TRBJ2-7
CASSEGSSGAFF | TGCGCCAGCAGCGAGGGGAGTTCAGGAGCTTTCTTT | TRBV5-1 | - | - | TRBJ1-1
CASSPGLAGVGNNEQFF | TGCGCCAGCAGTCCAGGACTAGCGGGAGTTGGGAACAATGAGCAGTTCTTC | TRBV10-2 | TRBD2 | once | TRBJ2-1
CASSPRLAVQETQYF | TGTGCCAGCTCCCCGCGACTAGCGGTACAAGAGACCCAGTACTTC | TRBV18 | TRBD2 | medium-sized | TRBJ2-5
CASSSGSGAVTDTQYF | TGTGCCAGCAGCTCAGGGTCTGGGGCGGTGACAGATACGCAGTATTTT | TRBV2 | - | - | TRBJ2-3
CASSIAARNEQFF | TGTGCCAGTAGTATAGCAGCTAGAAATGAGCAGTTCTTC | TRBV19 | - | - | TRBJ2-1
CASSGRDLNSGNTIYF | TGTGCCAGCAGCGGACGGGACCTTAACTCTGGAAACACCATATATTTT | TRBV9 | - | - | TRBJ1-3
CAWRGDRGTGELFF | TGTGCCTGGAGGGGGGACAGGGGAACCGGGGAGCTGTTTTTT | TRBV30 | TRBD1 | - | TRBJ2-2
CASSSRDHPGYTQYF | TGTGCCAGTAGCTCCCGGGACCACCCCGGGTATACGCAGTATTTT | TRBV19 | - | - | TRBJ2-3
CASSQDEGRSNTEAFF | TGTGCCAGCAGCCAAGATGAGGGGCGGTCCAACACTGAAGCTTTCTTT | TRBV4-2 | - | few | TRBJ1-1
CASSTVTSGLSYNEQFF | TGTGCCAGCAGCACAGTGACTAGCGGACTCTCCTACAATGAGCAGTTCTTC | TRBV7-6 | TRBD2 | few | TRBJ2-1